Listed below are T cell receptor beta chains from one sample, sequenced in a study of T cells in localized non-small cell lung cancer. The assay was immunoSEQ multiplex PCR, and TCRdb's table has in-frame clones only and misses some. The table lists about 75,000 clones, approximately 80% of them singletons. The specimen was peripheral blood, collected before any cancer treatment. These receptors came from a female donor over 55 with stage I lung adenocarcinoma. CDR3s include the opening cysteine and the closing phenylalanine or tryptophan. Fields, in order: D gene, CDR3 length, clone size, V gene, J gene, CDR3 protein, CDR3 DNA. The D gene is left open where the match is weak. Part of the rows lack a size; the others show once, few, many or a class for expanded clones.

-	14	-	TRBV30	TRBJ1-2	CAWSVRGQGGGYTF	TGTGCCTGGAGTGTACGGGGGCAGGGCGGGGGCTACACCTTC
TRBD1	15	few	TRBV6-5	TRBJ2-7	CASSYIGQGATEQYF	TGTGCCAGCAGTTACATCGGACAGGGGGCGACCGAGCAGTACTTC
-	13	-	TRBV7-3	TRBJ2-1	CASSSGNNNEQFF	TGTGCCAGCAGCTCGGGTAATAACAATGAGCAGTTCTTC
-	15	-	TRBV4-1	TRBJ2-5	CASSQDPKGSLEQYF	TGCGCCAGCAGCCAAGATCCGAAGGGTAGCTTGGAGCAGTACTTC
-	14	-	TRBV7-2	TRBJ1-1	CASSLGGPNTEAFF	TGTGCCAGCAGCTTAGGAGGGCCGAACACTGAAGCTTTCTTT
TRBD1	13	few	TRBV30	TRBJ1-2	CAWGGTGVYGYTF	TGTGCCTGGGGAGGGACAGGGGTCTATGGCTACACCTTC
-	13	few	TRBV7-6	TRBJ1-1	CASSRPGGTEAFF	TGTGCCAGCAGCCGACCCGGTGGGACTGAAGCTTTCTTT
-	14	-	TRBV5-4	TRBJ2-2	CASSQMVPTGELFF	TGTGCCAGCAGCCAGATGGTTCCGACCGGGGAGCTGTTTTTT
-	12	-	TRBV18	TRBJ2-1	CASSPFSNEQFF	TGTGCCAGCTCACCGTTCTCGAATGAGCAGTTCTTC
-	13	-	TRBV28	TRBJ2-5	CASRPQVQETQYF	TGTGCCAGCAGGCCCCAGGTCCAAGAGACCCAGTACTTC
TRBD2	16	-	TRBV4-1	TRBJ2-2	CASSPRRGSGTGELFF	TGCGCCAGCAGCCCGCGGCGGGGGAGCGGCACCGGGGAGCTGTTTTTT
TRBD1	14	-	TRBV5-1	TRBJ1-2	CASSPGGYNYGYTF	TGCGCCAGCAGTCCAGGGGGCTACAACTATGGCTACACCTTC
TRBD1	15	-	TRBV28	TRBJ1-4	CASSVPGTANEKLFF	TGTGCCAGCAGTGTACCCGGGACAGCTAATGAAAAACTGTTTTTT
TRBD2	13	few	TRBV6-6	TRBJ2-7	CASRPAGEYEQYF	TGTGCCAGTCGGCCGGCGGGAGAATACGAGCAGTACTTC
-	14	-	TRBV7-9	TRBJ1-2	CASSFARGNYGYTF	TGTGCCAGCAGCTTTGCGAGGGGGAACTATGGCTACACCTTC
-	15	-	TRBV9	TRBJ2-2	CASSVIREPAGELFF	TGTGCCAGCAGCGTAATCAGGGAACCGGCCGGGGAGCTGTTTTTT
TRBD1	16	-	TRBV19	TRBJ1-5	CASIKDRGNGNQPQHF	TGTGCCAGTATCAAGGACAGGGGCAACGGCAATCAGCCCCAGCATTTT
-	17	-	TRBV5-1	TRBJ2-1	CASSLGLDTVSYNEQFF	TGCGCCAGCAGCTTGGGTCTGGACACAGTAAGCTACAATGAGCAGTTCTTC
-	13	-	TRBV4-2	TRBJ1-5	CASSQGRDQPQHF	TGTGCCAGCAGCCAAGGAAGGGATCAGCCCCAGCATTTT
TRBD2	18	-	TRBV30	TRBJ2-2	CAYRIGWLAGANTGELFF	TGTGCCTACCGTATAGGCTGGCTAGCGGGGGCCAACACCGGGGAGCTGTTTTTT
TRBD2	16	few	TRBV11-2	TRBJ2-5	CASSLDQTSGGETQYF	TGTGCCAGCAGCTTAGATCAGACTAGCGGGGGAGAGACCCAGTACTTC
TRBD1	13	-	TRBV4-3	TRBJ1-1	CASSQNNRGEAFF	TGCGCCAGCAGCCAAAATAACAGGGGGGAAGCTTTCTTT
TRBD1	19	-	TRBV19	TRBJ2-4	CASKKSGTDDTRAKNIQYF	TGTGCCAGTAAGAAATCCGGGACAGACGACACCAGAGCCAAAAACATTCAGTACTTC
-	14	few	TRBV15	TRBJ2-7	CATSRDLEGYEQYF	TGTGCCACCAGCAGAGATCTGGAGGGGTACGAGCAGTACTTC
-	14	-	TRBV30	TRBJ1-4	CAWSVGQPNEKLFF	TGTGCCTGGAGTGTTGGGCAGCCCAATGAAAAACTGTTTTTT
-	12	once	TRBV6-6	TRBJ2-5	CASSFTPETQYF	TGTGCCAGCAGTTTCACCCCAGAGACCCAGTACTTC
TRBD1	16	once	TRBV19	TRBJ2-3	CASSSDPGTGRDTQYF	TGTGCCAGTAGTAGCGACCCCGGGACAGGACGAGATACGCAGTATTTT
TRBD1	15	-	TRBV11-2	TRBJ1-4	CASSQGQGGNEKLFF	TGTGCCAGCAGCCAGGGACAGGGGGGGAATGAAAAACTGTTTTTT
TRBD1	15	-	TRBV2	TRBJ2-3	CASSHWTGSTDTQYF	TGTGCCAGCAGCCATTGGACAGGATCCACAGATACGCAGTATTTT
TRBD1	14	-	TRBV27	TRBJ2-5	CASSPTGVGKTQYF	TGTGCCAGCAGTCCCACAGGGGTGGGAAAGACCCAGTACTTC
TRBD2	15	-	TRBV11-2	TRBJ2-1	CASTHLAEGYNEQFF	TGTGCCAGCACCCACCTAGCGGAAGGGTACAATGAGCAGTTCTTC
-	15	-	TRBV11-2	TRBJ1-1	CASRGSTTLGTEAFF	TGTGCCAGCCGGGGTTCAACCACTTTGGGGACTGAAGCTTTCTTT
-	15	once	TRBV15	TRBJ1-2	CATSRDLSVNYGYTF	TGTGCCACCAGCAGAGATTTGTCAGTAAACTATGGCTACACCTTC
-	16	-	TRBV6-6	TRBJ1-1	CASSYPSNVGVPEAFF	TGTGCCAGCAGTTACCCCTCCAACGTTGGGGTTCCTGAAGCTTTCTTT
-	16	-	TRBV7-2	TRBJ2-2	CASSLFWGANTGELFF	TGTGCCAGCAGCTTATTTTGGGGGGCGAACACCGGGGAGCTGTTTTTT
-	14	-	TRBV11-3	TRBJ2-5	CASSLDGPRETQYF	TGTGCCAGCAGCTTAGACGGACCCCGGGAGACCCAGTACTTC
-	14	once	TRBV9	TRBJ2-3	CASSADVSTDTQYF	TGTGCCAGCAGCGCGGACGTTAGCACAGATACGCAGTATTTT
-	14	-	TRBV5-6	TRBJ2-4	CASSPFIRGDIQYF	TGTGCCAGCAGCCCTTTTATCCGAGGGGACATTCAGTACTTC
-	13	once	TRBV5-4	TRBJ2-7	CASSLELVHEQYF	TGTGCCAGCAGCTTGGAGTTAGTACACGAGCAGTACTTC
TRBD1	17	-	TRBV5-1	TRBJ1-6	CASSSKTGGNYNSPLHF	TGCGCCAGCAGCTCCAAGACAGGGGGAAACTATAATTCACCCCTCCACTTT
-	15	-	TRBV4-1	TRBJ2-2	CASSQGTQGVGELFF	TGCGCCAGCAGCCAAGGCACTCAGGGTGTCGGGGAGCTGTTTTTT